One T cell receptor (beta chain) is described in this entry. Methods used by the authors: Estimation of nucleated cell counts was performed using reference gene primer amplification. Assay used: immunoSEQ multiplex PCR; TCRdb lists only in-frame clones, some missing. V, J and clone size are taken as reported in that table, and D and trimming were inferred from the DNA itself. This table holds a few hundred thousand clones, around four fifths found once. This entry belongs to a study of blood T cell repertoires in COVID-19. Turning to the study itself: COVID-19 samples, acute and convalescent, were from the United States, Italy and Spain. Sources were T cells, B-cell-depleted T cells, or PBMCs; the material itself was cDNA or gDNA.

Per germline, CDR1 SGHAT and CDR2 FQNNGV. The CDR3 contains 16 residues. J gave up 10 bases and V 2 bases, and 11 bases lay outside the gene matches. This TCR was sampled from a woman between 45 and 65 years old with acute or convalescent COVID-19. The sample was peripheral blood. V is TRBV11-2 and J is TRBJ2-1, with 10 nucleotides matching TRBD2. The CDR3 loop reads CASSLLGLAQPGEQFF. The CDR3, as DNA: TGTGCCAGCAGCTTATTGGGACTAGCGCAGCCCGGGGAGCAGTTCTTC.